This T cell receptor (beta chain) was documented in a study of blood T cell repertoires in COVID-19. Study-level background: The study drew acute and convalescent COVID-19 samples from the United States, Italy and Spain. Sample material is recorded as cDNA or gDNA derived from T cells, B-cell-depleted T cells, or PBMCs.

Data came from immunoSEQ multiplex PCR; TCRdb stores just in-frame clones and leaves some out. The data hold tens of thousands of clones, with 65% to 85% observed a single time. To note about this clone: In the same sample, other DNA sequences code for this CDR3.

Sequenced input: peripheral blood. The sequence was collected from a woman aged 80 or over with acute or convalescent COVID-19.

Here the CDR3 reads CASSLGTGGHNEQYF. CDR3 nucleotides: TGCGCCAGCAGCTTGGGGACGGGGGGGCACAACGAGCAGTACTTC. V gene TRBV5-1 combines with J gene TRBJ2-7; 8 nucleotides match TRBD2. The trim removed 0 bases at V and 5 bases at J, leaving 7 bases unmatched. The CDR3 is made up of 15 amino acids. The germline V gene has CDR1 SGHRS and CDR2 YFSETQ.